This T cell receptor beta chain is from a study of blood T cell repertoires in COVID-19. For the study at large: Italy, Spain and the United States were the sources of the convalescent and acute COVID-19 samples. PBMCs, B-cell-depleted T cells, or T cells were the source of the cDNA or gDNA that made up the material.

In the original analysis: Amplifying reference gene primers gave estimates of nucleated cell counts. Here immunoSEQ multiplex PCR was the method, and the copy in TCRdb shows in-frame clones only, minus some. D and trimming were read from the DNA, whereas the V and J calls and clone size are those reported in that table. The sample shows some 270,000 clones, approximately 85% of them seen only once. The CDR3 is 14 amino acids. The V gene's germline CDR1 is SNHLY and CDR2 FYNNEI. Losses at the gene ends were 7 bases for V and 3 bases for J; bases not matched to a gene: 4. The chain combines TRBV2 with TRBJ2-3; 10 bases map to TRBD1. Sequences were obtained from peripheral blood. The sequence derives from a woman aged 65 to 85 with acute or convalescent COVID-19. The CDR3 loop is CASIRDRGTDTQYF. The CDR3, as DNA: TGTGCCAGCATTCGGGACAGGGGAACAGATACGCAGTATTTT.